The 24 T cell receptor beta chains below come from one sample, sequenced in a study of blood T cell repertoires in COVID-19. Assay: immunoSEQ multiplex PCR; the TCRdb copy retains only in-frame clones and omits some. The data show over 95,000 clones, with roughly 90% seen just once and more than 7% held by the top ten. The sequenced material came from peripheral blood. The receptors derive from a woman aged 70-85 years who had recovered from COVID-19.

The rearrangement joins TRBV19 to TRBJ1-1; D is perhaps TRBD1 (6 bases). Germline V lookup: CDR1 LNHDA, CDR2 SQIVND (reference sequence). Trimming stripped 4 bases from V and 7 bases from J, with 13 bases between. The CDR3 sequence is 13 residues long. CDR3 protein: CASSTTGSSEAFF. CDR3 coding DNA: TGTGCCAGTAGTACCACAGGGTCTAGTGAAGCTTTCTTT.

The chain couples TRBV10-3 to TRBJ2-7; 10 nucleotides agree with TRBD1. With V trimmed by 7 bases and J by 5 bases, 5 bases remained unmatched. CDR3 length equals 13 residues. Germline CDR1 is ENHRY and CDR2 is SYGVKD. The CDR3 coding sequence is TGTGCCATCACCCCGGGACAGGGGCACGAGCAGTACTTC. Translating it yields CAITPGQGHEQYF.

This CDR3 reads CASSLERTGGWHGYEQYF. The CDR3 nucleotides read TGTGCCAGCAGCTTAGAACGGACAGGGGGCTGGCACGGCTACGAGCAGTACTTC. The V call is TRBV7-8, the J call TRBJ2-7, with 11 bases that match TRBD1. The length of the CDR3 is 18 residues. The germline CDR1 and CDR2 sequences are SGHVS and FQNEAQ. With V trimmed by 1 base and J by 3 bases, 11 bases remained unmatched.

A single count supports this clone. This rearrangement joins TRBV6-2 or TRBV6-3 to TRBJ2-5; 8 bases agree with TRBD1. V shed 2 bases, J shed 7 bases, and the junction held 9 bases outside the gene matches. Germline CDR1 and CDR2: MNHEY and SVGEGT. This CDR3 is 15 amino acids long. The CDR3 bases are TGTGCCAGCAGTTACCCGGGGACAGGAAGAAGGACCCAGTACTTC. Its protein is CASSYPGTGRRTQYF.

The J gene is TRBJ2-5, the V gene TRBV5-4; D uncertain. The CDR3 consists of 13 residues. CDR1 and CDR2 from the germline V gene are SGHNT and YYREEE (reference sequence). Trimming took off 1 base at V and 1 base at J, with 5 bases between the two ends. In DNA, the CDR3 is TGTGCCAGCAGCTTGCCTAGCCAAGAGACCCAGTACTTC. Its translation: CASSLPSQETQYF.

The chain recombines TRBV7-2 with TRBJ2-7, with TRBD1 matching 11 bases. The CDR3 covers 15 residues. Trimming took 4 bases from V and 4 from J; bases not matched to a gene: 6. From germline, CDR1 is SGHTA and CDR2 FQGNSA. The DNA for the CDR3 is TGTGCCAGCAGCTCGAGGACAGGGGGCGGATACGAGCAGTACTTC. Translated, it gives CASSSRTGGGYEQYF.

This chain connects TRBV28 to TRBJ2-3; the D gene is possibly TRBD2 (6 bases). Per germline, CDR1 MDHEN and CDR2 SYDVKM. CDR3 length: 11 amino acids. With 7 bases removed from V and 9 bases from J, the gap between germline ends came to 11 bases. CDR3 sequence (DNA): TGTGCCAGCATGGGGAGGAGGACGCAGTATTTT. Encoded protein: CASMGRRTQYF.

The gene calls are TRBV28 and TRBJ2-3, with unresolved D. This CDR3 comprises 12 residues. V dropped 2 bases and J dropped 6 bases, with 6 bases sitting between them. Looked up from germline, CDR1 is MDHEN and CDR2 is SYDVKM. CDR3 DNA: TGTGCCAGCAGTTTAAGAGGTGATACGCAGTATTTT. Protein: CASSLRGDTQYF.

The chain carries TRBV3-1 (or the pseudogene TRBV3-2) and TRBJ2-1, with D possibly matching TRBD1 (5 bases). Trimming took 7 bases from V and 4 from J, leaving 17 bases between them. There are 15 residues in the CDR3. The V gene's germline CDR1 is LGHDT and CDR2 YNNKEL (reference sequence). The CDR3 is CASKAPSRQYNEQFF. In nucleotides, the CDR3 is TGTGCCAGCAAAGCTCCTTCTCGACAGTACAATGAGCAGTTCTTC.

The chain employs TRBV19 and TRBJ2-6, with TRBD1 matching 8 bases. Germline-derived CDR1 and CDR2 are LNHDA and SQIVND (reference sequence). J lost 2 bases, V lost 10 bases, and 4 bases had no gene match. The length of the CDR3 is 14 residues. CDR3 bases: TGTGCCACCCTGGACAGGGCTGGGGCCAACGTCCTGACTTTC. This sequence encodes CATLDRAGANVLTF.

J is TRBJ1-1 and V is TRBV19; 8 nucleotides align to TRBD1. The V gene's germline CDR1 is LNHDA and CDR2 SQIVND (reference sequence). V trimming: 7 bases; J trimming: 6 bases; junction bases outside the gene matches: 10. This CDR3 is built from 14 residues. CDR3 DNA sequence: TGTGCCAGTACCCCCGGAACAGGGGGGGCTGAAGCTTTCTTT. Its protein product is CASTPGTGGAEAFF. The whole variable domain, filled in from reference TRBV19 and TRBJ1-1, reads DGGITQSPKYLFRKEGQNVTLSCEQNLNHDAMYWYRQDPGQGLRLIYYSQIVNDFQKGDIAEGYSVSREKKESFPLTVTSAQKNPTAFYLCASTPGTGGAEAFFGQGTRLTVV.

The V call is TRBV4-3, the J call TRBJ2-3; tentatively, D is TRBD2 (5 bases). V dropped 0 bases and J dropped 1 base, with 11 bases sitting between them. In germline, CDR1 is LGHNA, CDR2 YSLEER. This CDR3 comprises 16 residues. The CDR3 here is CASSQDLYGGTDTQYF. The CDR3 bases are TGCGCCAGCAGCCAAGATTTGTACGGGGGCACAGATACGCAGTATTTT.

The chain links TRBV30 to TRBJ2-1, with D possibly matching TRBD2 (5 bases). The CDR3 consists of 13 residues. V was clipped by 8 bases and J by 2 bases, with 13 bases between them. Germline values: CDR1 GTSNPN, CDR2 SVGIG (reference sequence). The DNA for the CDR3 is TGTGCCGGCGCGGACTTCACCTACAATGAGCAGTTCTTC. Amino acids: CAGADFTYNEQFF.

This clone came up once. The chain is built from TRBV5-1 and TRBJ2-2; D might be TRBD2 (6 bases). This CDR3 contains 15 residues. Trimming cost V 2 bases and J 7 bases, with 15 bases left between them. Germline V lookup: CDR1 SGHRS, CDR2 YFSETQ. The CDR3 protein is CASSFRGAGGGELFF. In DNA form, the CDR3 reads TGCGCCAGCAGCTTCCGCGGAGCGGGCGGCGGGGAGCTGTTTTTT.

This clone has a handful of counts. This chain links TRBV3-1 (or the pseudogene TRBV3-2) with TRBJ1-1; D might be TRBD1 (5 bases). Deletions cut 3 bases from V and 5 bases from J, with 16 bases between. Germline CDR1 LGHDT, CDR2 YNNKEL (reference sequence). The CDR3 contains 15 residues. The CDR3 nucleotides read TGTGCCAGCAGCCACCCCCGGGGGGGAAATACTGAAGCTTTCTTT. It codes for CASSHPRGGNTEAFF.

This rearrangement joins TRBV27 to TRBJ2-7; TRBD2 matches at 7 bases. J lost 4 bases, V lost 6 bases, and 15 bases had no gene match. The CDR3 runs to 16 residues. The germline V gene encodes CDR1 MNHEY and CDR2 SMNVEV (reference sequence). CDR3 sequence reads: CASRIRSLAEGYEQYF. CDR3 sequence (DNA): TGTGCCAGCAGGATCAGGTCGCTAGCGGAGGGGTACGAGCAGTACTTC.

This clone was counted a single time. The V and J genes are TRBV7-2 and TRBJ2-7; D is possibly TRBD2 (6 bases). The CDR3 spans 15 residues. Trimming cost V 5 bases and J 3 bases, with 17 bases left between them. Germline V gives CDR1 SGHTA, CDR2 FQGNSA. CDR3 DNA sequence: TGTGCCAGCAGCCCCAATCGGGGGACGAACTACGAGCAGTACTTC. It encodes CASSPNRGTNYEQYF.

V is TRBV5-1 and J is TRBJ2-3, with TRBD2 matching over 12 bases. With 2 bases clipped from V and 2 bases from J, the junction kept 6 bases outside the gene matches. This CDR3 comprises 17 residues. Looked up from germline, CDR1 is SGHRS and CDR2 is YFSETQ. The CDR3 loop is CASSLQSSGGVTDTQYF. Here the CDR3 DNA reads TGCGCCAGCAGCTTACAATCTAGCGGGGGGGTCACAGATACGCAGTATTTT.

This chain links TRBV28 with TRBJ2-7, with 8 positions matching TRBD1. The CDR3 consists of 16 residues. Germline values: CDR1 MDHEN, CDR2 SYDVKM. The junction had 9 bases not matched to a gene; V was cut back by 4 bases and J by 1 base. The CDR3 protein is CASSSLDRDLSYEQYF. CDR3 in DNA: TGTGCCAGCAGTTCCTTGGACAGGGATTTATCCTACGAGCAGTACTTC.

V usage is TRBV28 and J usage is TRBJ1-2; 9 bases are a match to TRBD1. The CDR3 totals 14 residues. J was trimmed by 4 bases and V by 7 bases; bases with no gene match: 7. Germline assignment: CDR1 MDHEN and CDR2 SYDVKM. The CDR3 spells CASIGTGRLYGYTF. The CDR3 DNA reads TGTGCCAGCATCGGGACAGGGCGTCTCTATGGCTACACCTTC.

This rearrangement joins TRBV7-2 to TRBJ1-1, with D uncertain. Germline lookup yields CDR1 SGHTA and CDR2 FQGNSA. The CDR3 spans 13 residues. The V end lost 3 bases, the J end lost 6 bases, and 11 bases lay between the germline ends. CDR3 protein: CASSFWVEAEAFF. The DNA for the CDR3 is TGTGCCAGCAGCTTCTGGGTTGAGGCTGAAGCTTTCTTT. The full variable domain, with the rest looked up from reference TRBV7-2 and TRBJ1-1, is GAGVSQSPSNKVTEKGKDVELRCDPISGHTALYWYRQSLGQGLEFLIYFQGNSAPDKSGLPSDRFSAERTGGSVSTLTIQRTQQEDSAVYLCASSFWVEAEAFFGQGTRLTVV.

The chain employs TRBV19 and TRBJ2-7; 7 bases match TRBD2. This CDR3 region has 14 residues. Germline CDR1 LNHDA, CDR2 SQIVND (reference sequence). J gave up 4 bases and V 5 bases, and 8 bases lay outside the gene matches. In nucleotides, the CDR3 is TGTGCCAGTAGTCCCTCGCGGGGGTGGTACGAGCAGTACTTC. Its translation is CASSPSRGWYEQYF.

This sequence joins TRBV2 and TRBJ1-2; D ambiguous. With 2 bases removed from V and 3 bases from J, the gap between germline ends came to 7 bases. This CDR3 is 13 amino acids long. Germline V gives CDR1 SNHLY, CDR2 FYNNEI. The CDR3 region is CASSEQADYGYTF. For the CDR3, the DNA is TGTGCCAGCAGTGAACAGGCAGACTATGGCTACACCTTC.

The J gene is TRBJ1-2, the V gene TRBV9; weak D call: TRBD1 (5 bases). Germline values: CDR1 SGDLS, CDR2 YYNGEE. Trimming pared 2 bases from V and 4 bases from J, leaving 9 bases between. CDR3 length: 13 amino acids. CDR3 bases: TGTGCCAGCAGCGTCCAGGGAACCTATGGCTACACCTTC. Translating gives CASSVQGTYGYTF.